These 19 T cell receptor beta chains came from one sample sequenced in a study of CD8 T cells in ankylosing spondylitis. TCRdb redid the calling of the 5' RACE reads with MiXCR, one entry per CDR3 protein. The table lists some 290,000 distinct CDR3 sequences, around 18% of them singletons. The source material was blood, either unsorted or a sorted T cell fraction (not recorded which). These receptors all stem from a male donor with ankylosing spondylitis or in good health (not recorded which).

This clonotype was seen more than once but under ten times. This chain links TRBV20-1 with TRBJ1-5; TRBD1 agrees at 8 bases. Per germline, CDR1 DFQATT and CDR2 SNEGSKA (reference sequence). J gave up 1 base and V 4 bases, and 6 bases lay outside the gene matches. The CDR3 covers 15 residues. CDR3 region: CSATRDRSSNQPQHF. In DNA form, the CDR3 reads TGCAGTGCTACCCGGGACAGGTCGAGCAATCAGCCCCAGCATTTT.

At least ten counts were recorded for this clonotype. CDR3 protein: CASSLAGGAYEKLFF. CDR3 bases: TGCGCCAGCAGCTTGGCCGGTGGGGCGTACGAAAAACTGTTTTTT. The chain recombines TRBV5-1 with TRBJ1-4; D is perhaps TRBD1 (5 bases). CDR1 and CDR2 (germline): SGHRS, YFSETQ. V dropped 0 bases and J dropped 8 bases, with 14 bases sitting between them. This CDR3 has 15 residues. The whole variable domain, filled in from reference TRBV5-1 and TRBJ1-4, reads KAGVTQTPRYLIKTRGQQVTLSCSPISGHRSVSWYQQTPGQGLQFLFEYFSETQRNKGNFPGRFSGRQFSNSRSEMNVSTLELGDSALYLCASSLAGGAYEKLFFGSGTQLSVL.

This clonotype was detected ten times or more. The V call is TRBV12-3 or TRBV12-4, the J call TRBJ2-4; a possible D gene is TRBD1 (6 bases). V was pared by 4 bases and J by 6 bases, with 13 bases between. CDR3 size: 14 residues. The DNA of the CDR3 is TGTGCCAGCAGTTCGGAGGACAGTCTAAACATTCAGTACTTC. It encodes CASSSEDSLNIQYF.

This clonotype was found a few times. This chain uses TRBV25-1 with TRBJ1-5; D is unresolved. This CDR3 is built from 15 residues. CDR1 MGHDK and CDR2 SYGVNS come from the germline V gene. The V and J ends lost 9 bases and 2 bases respectively, with 17 bases between them. The CDR3 DNA sequence: TGTGCCAGTAGCCCCCTCCACAGTGGCAATCAGCCCCAGCATTTT. It codes for CASSPLHSGNQPQHF.

The genes are TRBV11-3 and TRBJ2-2; no reliable D call. The length of the CDR3 is 13 residues. Trimming took 4 bases from V and 6 from J, leaving 9 bases between them. Germline CDR1 SGHNT, CDR2 YENEEA. CDR3 bases: TGTGCCAGCAGCTCCGGGTCGGCCGGGGAGCTGTTTTTT. This codes for CASSSGSAGELFF.

The J gene is TRBJ2-1, the V gene TRBV28; D unresolved. The CDR3 consists of 14 residues. The ends were cut back, 7 bases at V and 0 bases at J, with 10 bases in the middle. Germline CDR1 reads MDHEN; CDR2 reads SYDVKM. The CDR3 sequence is CASTPPSSYNEQFF. In DNA form, the CDR3 reads TGTGCCAGCACCCCCCCGAGCTCCTACAATGAGCAGTTCTTC.

The chain recombines TRBV29-1 with TRBJ1-2; D ambiguous. The CDR3 length is 14 residues. Trimming cost V 4 bases and J 3 bases, with 15 bases left between them. Germline assignment: CDR1 SQVTM and CDR2 ANQGSEA. CDR3: CSVVLTNGDYGYTF. The CDR3 DNA sequence: TGCAGCGTTGTTCTGACCAATGGGGACTATGGCTACACCTTC.

This clonotype has just a few counts. The chain combines TRBV5-1 with TRBJ1-4; D remains ambiguous. The CDR3 is 15 amino acids. Germline CDR1 is SGHRS and CDR2 is YFSETQ. V was pared by 5 bases and J by 8 bases, with 19 bases between. CDR3 nucleotide sequence: TGCGCCAGCAGAAATGGAGGGAGGGATAGCGAAAAACTGTTTTTT. Protein product: CASRNGGRDSEKLFF. The whole variable domain, remainder taken from reference TRBV5-1 and TRBJ1-4, is KAGVTQTPRYLIKTRGQQVTLSCSPISGHRSVSWYQQTPGQGLQFLFEYFSETQRNKGNFPGRFSGRQFSNSRSEMNVSTLELGDSALYLCASRNGGRDSEKLFFGSGTQLSVL.

V usage is TRBV10-3 and J usage is TRBJ2-1; 7 bases line up with TRBD1. CDR1 and CDR2 (germline): ENHRY, SYGVKD. J lost 6 bases, V lost 4 bases, and 6 bases had no gene match. The CDR3 is 14 amino acids. CDR3 nucleotides: TGTGCCATCAGTGGGCCGGGACAGTTCAATGAGCAGTTCTTC. This translates into CAISGPGQFNEQFF.

V is TRBV12-3 or TRBV12-4 and J is TRBJ2-3; 7 nucleotides line up with TRBD1. The CDR3 runs to 18 residues. The CDR3 nucleotides read TGTACCATCAGTTCAGCTAGAGTTAGGACAGGCCAGGTAGATACGCAGTATTTT. It translates to CTISSARVRTGQVDTQYF.

Note on this clonotype: The junction departs from germline at one end; a sequencing error may be responsible. The chain is built from TRBV11-3 and TRBJ2-3; D not certain. The V gene's germline CDR1 is SGHNT and CDR2 YENEEA. CDR3 length: 14 amino acids. The CDR3, as DNA: TGTGCCAACAGCAAGGGCAGTGCCACAGATACGCAGTATTTT. It is translated as CANSKGSATDTQYF.

The chain has TRBV28 and TRBJ2-5; 8 nucleotides line up with TRBD1. The germline V gene encodes CDR1 MDHEN and CDR2 SYDVKM. The CDR3 consists of 15 residues. The J segment lost 0 bases and the V segment lost 7 bases, leaving 7 bases of the junction unmatched. CDR3 nucleotides: TGTGCCAGCATCAAGGACAGGGTATACCAAGAGACCCAGTACTTC. Protein sequence: CASIKDRVYQETQYF.

The sample holds a few counts of this clonotype. The chain uses TRBV10-3 and TRBJ2-7; possibly TRBD1 for D (5 bases). The CDR3 has 13 amino acids. Germline values: CDR1 ENHRY, CDR2 SYGVKD. The V end lost 1 base, the J end lost 6 bases, and 10 bases lay between the germline ends. The CDR3 loop reads CAISEYTGSEQYV. DNA of the CDR3: TGTGCCATCAGTGAGTACACAGGTTCCGAGCAGTACGTC.

This clonotype was observed a handful of times. The chain carries TRBV24-1 and TRBJ2-7, with 8 bases lining up with TRBD2. Per the germline V gene, CDR1 is KGHDR and CDR2 is SFDVKD. The CDR3 has 15 amino acids. Trimming took 2 bases from V and 0 from J; bases not matched to a gene: 2. The CDR3 nucleotides are TGTGCCACCAGTGATTCCGGGACTAGCTCCTACGAGCAGTACGTC. It encodes CATSDSGTSSYEQYV.

This chain joins TRBV5-1 and TRBJ2-3; 9 bases are a match to TRBD1. Trimming at V came to 6 bases and at J to 3 bases, leaving 8 bases not matched to a gene. CDR3 length: 15 residues. The germline CDR1 and CDR2 sequences are SGHRS and YFSETQ. The CDR3 bases are TGCGCCAGCACCTTCGGACAGGGGTATACAGATACGCAGTATTTT. Residues: CASTFGQGYTDTQYF.

This clonotype was seen only a few times. In DNA, the CDR3 is TGCGCCAGCAGCCGAGACGGCGGCGAGCAGTACGTC. Its translation: CASSRDGGEQYV. The V call is TRBV5-1, the J call TRBJ2-7; D remains unclear. Trimming shortened V by 4 bases and J by 6 bases, and 11 bases separated the two germline ends. This CDR3 spans 12 amino acids. Germline CDR1 and CDR2: SGHRS and YFSETQ.

This clonotype appeared many times. This chain links TRBV20-1 with TRBJ1-5; D gene uncertain. The length of the CDR3 is 15 residues. CDR1 and CDR2 (germline): DFQATT, SNEGSKA (reference sequence). Trimming pared 1 base from V and 7 bases from J, leaving 17 bases between. CDR3 in amino acids: CSARVSSGIRQPQHF. Written as DNA, the CDR3 is TGCAGTGCTAGAGTCTCGTCCGGGATTCGGCAGCCCCAGCATTTT.

CDR3 loop: CASSPGTDNNSPLHF. The CDR3 coding sequence is TGCGCCAGCAGCCCCGGGACCGATAATAATTCACCCCTCCACTTT. This chain uses TRBV5-1 with TRBJ1-6, with a tentative D call TRBD1 (5 bases). Deletions cut 4 bases from V and 5 bases from J, with 13 bases between. This CDR3 comprises 15 residues. CDR1 is SGHRS, CDR2 YFSETQ, per germline.

This chain joins TRBV4-1 and TRBJ2-5; 7 bases match TRBD2. The V gene's germline CDR1 is MGHRA and CDR2 YSYEKL. The trim removed 0 bases at V and 4 bases at J, leaving 14 bases unmatched. The CDR3 contains 18 residues. Here the CDR3 DNA reads TGCGCCAGCAGCCAAGATTCGGGAGGAGGGGTGTTTGGAGAGACCCAGTACTTC. Its translation is CASSQDSGGGVFGETQYF.